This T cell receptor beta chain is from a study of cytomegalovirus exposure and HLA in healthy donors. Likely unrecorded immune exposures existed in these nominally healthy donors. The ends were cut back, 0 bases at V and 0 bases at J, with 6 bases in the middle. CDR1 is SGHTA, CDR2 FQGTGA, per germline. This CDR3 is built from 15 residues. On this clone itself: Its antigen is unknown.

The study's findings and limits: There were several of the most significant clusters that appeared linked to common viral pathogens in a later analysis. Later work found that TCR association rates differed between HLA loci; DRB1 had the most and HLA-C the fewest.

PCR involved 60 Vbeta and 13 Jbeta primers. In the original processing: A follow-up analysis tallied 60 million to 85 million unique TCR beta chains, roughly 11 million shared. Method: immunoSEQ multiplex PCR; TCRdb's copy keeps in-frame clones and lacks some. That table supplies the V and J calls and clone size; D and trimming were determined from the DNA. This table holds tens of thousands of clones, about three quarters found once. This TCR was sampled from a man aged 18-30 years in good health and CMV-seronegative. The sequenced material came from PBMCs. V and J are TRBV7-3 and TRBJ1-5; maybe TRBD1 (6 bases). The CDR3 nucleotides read TGTGCCAGCAGCTTAACGGGGGCTAGCAATCAGCCCCAGCATTTT. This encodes CASSLTGASNQPQHF.